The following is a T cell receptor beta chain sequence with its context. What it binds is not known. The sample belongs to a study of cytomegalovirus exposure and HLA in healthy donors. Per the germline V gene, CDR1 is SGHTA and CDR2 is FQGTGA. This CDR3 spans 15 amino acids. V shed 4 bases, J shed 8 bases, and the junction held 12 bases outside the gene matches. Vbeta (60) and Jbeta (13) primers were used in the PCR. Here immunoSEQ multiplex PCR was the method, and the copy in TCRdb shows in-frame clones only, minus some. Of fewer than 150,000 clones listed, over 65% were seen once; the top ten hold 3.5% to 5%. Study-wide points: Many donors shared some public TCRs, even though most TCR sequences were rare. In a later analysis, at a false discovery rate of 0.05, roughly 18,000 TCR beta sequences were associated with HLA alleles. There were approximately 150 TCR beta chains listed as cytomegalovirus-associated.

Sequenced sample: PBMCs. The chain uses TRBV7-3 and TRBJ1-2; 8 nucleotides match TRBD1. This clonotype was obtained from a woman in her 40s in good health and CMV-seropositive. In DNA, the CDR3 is TGTGCCAGCAGCTCGTCCGACAGGGGAAGGGTCGGCTACACCTTC. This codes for CASSSSDRGRVGYTF. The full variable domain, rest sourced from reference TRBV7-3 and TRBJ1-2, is GAGVSQTPSNKVTEKGKYVELRCDPISGHTALYWYRQSLGQGPEFLIYFQGTGAADDSGLPNDRFFAVRPEGSVSTLKIQRTERGDSAVYLCASSSSDRGRVGYTFGSGTRLTVV.